These 3 T cell receptor beta chains were sequenced from one sample in a study of cytomegalovirus exposure and HLA in healthy donors. The PCR made use of 60 Vbeta and 13 Jbeta primers. This table comes from immunoSEQ multiplex PCR, and its TCRdb copy is limited to in-frame clones, with some not included. The sample shows roughly 160,000 clones, over 80% of them seen only once. Sequencing input: PBMCs. All receptors derive from a boy between 2 and 10 years old in good health and CMV-seronegative.

The DNA of the CDR3 is TGTGCCAGCAGTTTAACAGGGGCGACTAATGAAAAACTGTTTTTT. As protein: CASSLTGATNEKLFF. The chain has TRBV28 and TRBJ1-4, with TRBD1 matching over 7 bases. The V and J ends lost 2 bases and 2 bases, in that order; junction bases with no gene match: 2. Per the germline V gene, CDR1 is MDHEN and CDR2 is SYDVKM. The CDR3 is 15 amino acids.

The table lists this clone with a few counts. The chain joins TRBV12-5 to TRBJ2-1, with 10 bases identical to TRBD2. This CDR3 region has 15 residues. Germline V gene sequence: CDR1 LGHNT, CDR2 FRNRAP. With 5 bases clipped from V and 2 bases from J, the junction kept 3 bases outside the gene matches. Here the CDR3 reads CASGLGLAAYNEQFF. The CDR3 region has the DNA TGTGCTAGTGGTCTTGGACTAGCGGCCTACAATGAGCAGTTCTTC.

The chain recombines TRBV10-2 with TRBJ2-5; the D gene is possibly TRBD1 (6 bases). The closer fit of TRBJ2-7 to the DNA end suggests the J call may be wrong. Germline V gene lookup returns CDR1 WSHSY and CDR2 SAAADI. This CDR3 region has 14 residues. The DNA for the CDR3 is TGCGCCAGCAGTTCGATCCGGACAGTGGACGAGCAGTACTTC. It codes for CASSSIRTVDEQYF.